The 25 T cell receptor beta chains below were found in one sample sequenced in a study of cytomegalovirus exposure and HLA in healthy donors (dated by TCRdb to about 2017). Libraries were made using the immunoSEQ multiplex PCR assay. The multiplex PCR relied on a mix of 60 forward primers for TCR Vbeta segments and 13 reverse primers for TCR Jbeta segments. What TCRdb holds here is the immuneACCESS table cut down to in-frame rearrangements. Part of the clones is not present; checked against another copy, under half of the missing clones reflect an unresolved V gene, and the others are unexplained. The sample table holds over 85,000 clones, of which 78% were seen once. The ten largest account for approximately 1.2% of the sample. Sequencing input: PBMCs. All receptors derive from a woman aged 30 to 39 in good health and CMV-seronegative.

This chain joins TRBV9 and TRBJ2-2, with 9 bases lining up with TRBD1. This CDR3 contains 14 residues. The ends lost 6 bases at V and 3 bases at J; junction bases unmatched: 3. CDR1 and CDR2 (germline): SGDLS, YYNGEE. The CDR3 sequence is CASKRQGDTGELFF. The CDR3 region has the DNA TGTGCCAGCAAGCGACAGGGGGACACCGGGGAGCTGTTTTTT. The full variable domain, with the rest looked up from reference TRBV9 and TRBJ2-2, is DSGVTQTPKHLITATGQRVTLRCSPRSGDLSVYWYQQSLDQGLQFLIQYYNGEERAKGNILERFSAQQFPDLHSELNLSSLELGDSALYFCASKRQGDTGELFFGEGSRLTVL.

The chain has TRBV7-3 and TRBJ2-3; D is uncertain. The CDR3 extends over 15 amino acids. V was cut by 2 bases and J by 6 bases, with 15 bases left in between. CDR1 is SGHTA, CDR2 FQGTGA, per germline. CDR3 region: CASSLYASALDTQYF. The CDR3 DNA is TGTGCCAGCAGCTTATATGCTAGTGCTCTGGATACGCAGTATTTT.

The chain uses TRBV28 and TRBJ2-5; a possible D gene is TRBD1 (7 bases). Germline CDR1 and CDR2: MDHEN and SYDVKM. The CDR3 is 15 residues long. V shed 6 bases and J shed 1 base, with 15 bases lying between them. The CDR3 DNA reads as TGTGCCAGCAGGGAGGGGACAGCTGTCCAAGAGACCCAGTACTTC. This codes for CASREGTAVQETQYF.

This chain joins TRBV30 and TRBJ2-5; 8 bases match TRBD1. The germline CDR1 and CDR2 sequences are GTSNPN and SVGIG (reference sequence). Losses at the gene ends were 3 bases for V and 2 bases for J; bases not matched to a gene: 5. The CDR3 has 14 residues. DNA of the CDR3: TGTGCCTGGAGGCCGGGACAGGCACAAGAGACCCAGTACTTC. Its protein product is CAWRPGQAQETQYF.

The V and J genes are TRBV6-5 and TRBJ2-7; D might be TRBD1 (6 bases). Germline V lookup: CDR1 MNHEY, CDR2 SVGAGI. CDR3 length: 14 amino acids. The V end lost 2 bases, the J end lost 1 base, and 9 bases lay between the germline ends. CDR3 loop: CASSYADSSYEQYF. The CDR3 bases are TGTGCCAGCAGTTACGCGGACAGTTCCTACGAGCAGTACTTC.

The J gene is TRBJ1-2, the V gene TRBV5-1; unclear D gene. V was shortened by 0 bases and J by 3 bases, with 9 bases between the two germline ends. The CDR3 has 14 amino acids. Germline V gene data show CDR1 as SGHRS and CDR2 as YFSETQ. Here the CDR3 reads CASSLGARDYGYTF. CDR3 sequence (DNA): TGCGCCAGCAGCTTGGGGGCGCGGGACTATGGCTACACCTTC.

This chain links TRBV30 with TRBJ1-5, with a weak D call TRBD1 (5 bases). The V and J ends lost 4 bases and 5 bases respectively, with 12 bases between them. There are 13 residues in the CDR3. Germline V CDR1 and CDR2: GTSNPN, SVGIG (reference sequence). CDR3 bases: TGTGCCTGGAATACAGGAGTCCATCAGCCCCAGCATTTT. Translating it yields CAWNTGVHQPQHF.

This sequence joins TRBV11-2 and TRBJ2-5; 9 nucleotides match TRBD2. Germline lookup yields CDR1 SGHAT and CDR2 FQNNGV. The CDR3 length is 15 residues. V lost 7 bases to trimming and J lost 2 bases; unmatched junction nucleotides: 8. CDR3 bases: TGTGCCAGCACCCCTTTTGGACTAGCGCAAGAGACCCAGTACTTC. Its protein product is CASTPFGLAQETQYF. Using reference TRBV11-2 and TRBJ2-5 for the parts outside the CDR3, the full variable domain is EAGVAQSPRYKIIEKRQSVAFWCNPISGHATLYWYQQILGQGPKLLIQFQNNGVVDDSQLPKDRFSAERLKGVDSTLKIQPAKLEDSAVYLCASTPFGLAQETQYFGPGTRLLVL.

The chain couples TRBV19 to TRBJ2-3; tentative D call: TRBD2 (5 bases). Germline loops: CDR1 LNHDA, CDR2 SQIVND (reference sequence). This CDR3 spans 14 amino acids. The V and J ends lost 4 bases and 0 bases respectively, with 8 bases between them. The CDR3 nucleotides are TGTGCCAGTAGTACCCCGGGAAGCACAGATACGCAGTATTTT. Protein sequence: CASSTPGSTDTQYF.

J is TRBJ2-3 and V is TRBV9; 8 bases match TRBD2. The CDR3 is 15 residues long. CDR1 and CDR2 (germline): SGDLS, YYNGEE. Trimming cost V 0 bases and J 5 bases; bases outside gene matches: 5. The CDR3 nucleotides are TGTGCCAGCAGCGTAGATGGACTAGCAGTAGATACGCAGTATTTT. As protein: CASSVDGLAVDTQYF.

The CDR3 DNA is TGTGCCAGCAGCTTACTCTCGGGGGGAGATACCTACGAGCAGTACTTC. Translation: CASSLLSGGDTYEQYF. V is TRBV5-4 and J is TRBJ2-7; TRBD2 matches at 7 bases. The germline CDR1 and CDR2 sequences are SGHNT and YYREEE (reference sequence). The CDR3 contains 16 residues. V was pared by 2 bases and J by 2 bases, with 10 bases of the junction left unmatched.

This clone showed up just once. The CDR3 region has the DNA TGTGCCTGGAGTGTCGGGGGAGCTGGGGAGCTGTTTTTT. This codes for CAWSVGGAGELFF. The rearrangement uses TRBV30 and TRBJ2-2, with D tentatively TRBD2 (6 bases). The CDR3 consists of 13 residues. V lost 0 bases and J 8 bases, leaving 10 bases between the germline ends. Germline V CDR1 and CDR2: GTSNPN, SVGIG (reference sequence).

The rearrangement uses TRBV4-1 and TRBJ1-1; D might be TRBD1 (5 bases). The CDR3 consists of 15 residues. The germline CDR1 and CDR2 sequences are MGHRA and YSYEKL. V gave up 1 base and J gave up 3 bases, with 12 bases separating them. The CDR3 region has the DNA TGCGCCAGCAGCCAAGCGGTCCAGGGATACACTGAAGCTTTCTTT. Its translation is CASSQAVQGYTEAFF.

In this sample, this clone turned up once. The chain recombines TRBV29-1 with TRBJ2-5, with a tentative D call TRBD2 (6 bases). Germline values: CDR1 SQVTM, CDR2 ANQGSEA. Between the trimmed V and J ends, which lost 2 bases and 4 bases, there was a span of 17 bases. The CDR3 contains 15 residues. The CDR3 DNA reads as TGCAGCGTTGAAAAACCGACTAGTATCAGAGAGACCCAGTACTTC. Protein: CSVEKPTSIRETQYF.

The chain employs TRBV7-3 and TRBJ2-5; possible D gene TRBD1, 6 bases. V lost 1 base and J 4 bases, leaving 10 bases between the germline ends. This CDR3 has 14 residues. The germline gives CDR1 SGHTA, CDR2 FQGTGA. DNA for the CDR3: TGTGCCAGCAGCTTAAGCCCCAGGGGAGAGACCCAGTACTTC. Translating gives CASSLSPRGETQYF.

The chain is built from TRBV7-9 and TRBJ2-7; TRBD2 might be the D (6 bases). This CDR3 region has 15 residues. Trimming removed 0 bases at V and 2 bases at J, with 11 bases between. From germline, CDR1 is SEHNR and CDR2 FQNEAQ (reference sequence). CDR3 coding DNA: TGTGCCAGCAGCTTAGCCGGGAGAAGGGCCTACGAGCAGTACTTC. This sequence encodes CASSLAGRRAYEQYF. Together with reference TRBV7-9 and TRBJ2-7, the CDR3 gives the full variable domain: DTGVSQNPRHKITKRGQNVTFRCDPISEHNRLYWYRQTLGQGPEFLTYFQNEAQLEKSRLLSDRFSAERPKGSFSTLEIQRTEQGDSAMYLCASSLAGRRAYEQYFGPGTRLTVT.

This rearrangement joins TRBV5-1 to TRBJ2-5; 9 nucleotides line up with TRBD1. Per the germline V gene, CDR1 is SGHRS and CDR2 is YFSETQ. Losses at the gene ends were 3 bases for V and 1 base for J; bases not matched to a gene: 4. The CDR3 runs to 15 residues. In DNA form, the CDR3 reads TGCGCCAGCAGCTGGATGGGACAGGGCCAAGAGACCCAGTACTTC. Residues: CASSWMGQGQETQYF.

The chain combines TRBV4-3 with TRBJ1-4, with no clear D. V shed 0 bases and J shed 4 bases, with 9 bases lying between them. This CDR3 spans 15 amino acids. Germline V gene sequence: CDR1 LGHNA, CDR2 YSLEER. The DNA of the CDR3 is TGCGCCAGCAGCCAAGATTCGGGGAGTAATGAAAAACTGTTTTTT. Its translation is CASSQDSGSNEKLFF.

The chain recombines TRBV14 with TRBJ2-5, with no clear D. CDR3 size: 14 residues. The germline gives CDR1 SGHDN, CDR2 FVKESK. The germline V and J ends were trimmed by 1 base and 4 bases, with 10 bases remaining between them. This CDR3 is CASSQGRFGETQYF. The CDR3 coding sequence is TGTGCCAGCAGCCAAGGCAGGTTTGGAGAGACCCAGTACTTC.

This chain uses TRBV7-6 with TRBJ2-7; TRBD1 agrees at 8 bases. The CDR3 contains 13 residues. V lost 5 bases to trimming and J lost 7 bases; unmatched junction nucleotides: 7. CDR1 and CDR2 (germline): SGHVS, FNYEAQ. The CDR3 DNA reads as TGTGCCAGCAGCAAAGGACAGGGTGGTGAGCAGTACTTC. Its protein is CASSKGQGGEQYF.

This clone was seen a handful of times. V gene TRBV7-7 combines with J gene TRBJ1-3; D gene unclear. Germline loops: CDR1 SSHAT, CDR2 FNYEAQ (reference sequence). The V end lost 4 bases, the J end lost 2 bases, and 12 bases lay between the germline ends. This CDR3 is built from 15 residues. The CDR3 DNA reads as TGTGCCAGCAGCTCCTCAGGCGACCCTGGAAACACCATATATTTT. Amino acid sequence: CASSSSGDPGNTIYF.

V and J are TRBV5-4 and TRBJ2-1; TRBD1 is a possible D gene (6 bases). V gave up 3 bases and J gave up 9 bases, with 16 bases separating them. The germline CDR1 and CDR2 sequences are SGHNT and YYREEE (reference sequence). The CDR3 has 14 residues. The CDR3 bases are TGTGCCAGCAGCTCCCCAGGGGAAATAAGTGAGCAGTTCTTC. This codes for CASSSPGEISEQFF. Drawing the rest from reference TRBV5-4 and TRBJ2-1, the complete variable domain is ETGVTQSPTHLIKTRGQQVTLRCSSQSGHNTVSWYQQALGQGPQFIFQYYREEENGRGNFPPRFSGLQFPNYSSELNVNALELDDSALYLCASSSPGEISEQFFGPGTRLTVL.

This clone has a handful of counts. The CDR3 sequence: CASSQGNIGGSYTF. CDR3 DNA: TGTGCCAGCAGCCAAGGAAACATCGGGGGAAGCTACACCTTC. This rearrangement joins TRBV9 to TRBJ1-2; a possible D gene is TRBD1 (5 bases). The CDR3 has 14 residues. Trimming removed 4 bases at V and 9 bases at J, with 19 bases between. CDR1 is SGDLS and CDR2 is YYNGEE in the germline V gene.

This chain connects TRBV14 to TRBJ2-7; TRBD1 aligns across 9 bases. The CDR3 covers 13 residues. With 4 bases clipped from V and 6 bases from J, the junction kept 4 bases outside the gene matches. CDR1 and CDR2 (germline): SGHDN, FVKESK. CDR3 sequence: CASSRDRVSEQYF. The CDR3 nucleotides read TGTGCCAGCAGCCGGGACAGGGTCAGCGAGCAGTACTTC.

This chain uses TRBV4-2 with TRBJ1-5; D not resolved. The CDR3 length is 16 residues. V shed 2 bases and J shed 2 bases, with 13 bases lying between them. The germline V gene has CDR1 LGHNA and CDR2 YNFKEQ. The CDR3 DNA reads TGTGCCAGCAGCCAACTTTGGAGCGTGGGCAATCAGCCCCAGCATTTT. It is translated as CASSQLWSVGNQPQHF.